This T cell receptor (beta chain) was captured by sequencing in a study of CD8 T cells in ankylosing spondylitis. This clonotype was seen at least ten times. What it recognizes is unknown. Study observations and caveats: Reports say disease-linked clones showed up significantly more in matched ankylosing spondylitis synovial fluid. One TCR beta motif, made up of 7 or 8 highly homologous variants, appeared characteristic of ankylosing spondylitis blood. Certain motif variants had earlier been reported in reactive arthritis synovial fluid and blood.

TCRdb reprocessed the 5' RACE reads with MiXCR, giving one entry per CDR3 protein. The data show approximately 400,000 distinct CDR3 sequences, with roughly 17% seen just once and 0.85% to 1.3% held by the top ten. The receptor's source is a male donor with ankylosing spondylitis. The sequencing sample was made of blood, either unsorted or a sorted T cell fraction (not recorded which).

CDR3: CSVGVSGSSYEQYF. The DNA for the CDR3 is TGCAGCGTTGGGGTGTCAGGGTCCTCCTACGAGCAGTACTTC. The rearrangement links TRBV29-1 to TRBJ2-7, with a possible D match to TRBD1 (5 bases). Germline loops: CDR1 SQVTM, CDR2 ANQGSEA. The V end was cut by 4 bases, the J end by 0 bases, with 13 bases between. CDR3 length: 14 residues.